The 29 T cell receptor beta chains reported below all come from one sample, sequenced in a study of blood T cell repertoires in COVID-19. Profiled with immunoSEQ multiplex PCR; TCRdb holds only in-frame clones, not every one. This table holds 190,000 or so clones, around 87% found once. The sample taken for sequencing was peripheral blood. These receptors were taken from a man in his forties with active or convalescent COVID-19.

This clone was recorded a few times. The chain has TRBV11-3 and TRBJ2-7; D remains ambiguous. The germline gives CDR1 SGHNT, CDR2 YENEEA. The ends were cut back, 1 base at V and 0 bases at J, with 7 bases in the middle. The CDR3 length is 14 residues. The CDR3 DNA reads as TGTGCCAGCAGCTTAGGGGCTGGCTCCTACGAGCAGTACTTC. As protein: CASSLGAGSYEQYF. Looking up the rest from reference TRBV11-3 and TRBJ2-7 gives the full variable domain: EAGVVQSPRYKIIEKKQPVAFWCNPISGHNTLYWYLQNLGQGPELLIRYENEEAVDDSQLPKDRFSAERLKGVDSTLKIQPAELGDSAVYLCASSLGAGSYEQYFGPGTRLTVT.

The genes are TRBV15 and TRBJ1-1; maybe TRBD1 (6 bases). The germline CDR1 and CDR2 sequences are LNHNV and YYDKDF (reference sequence). The CDR3 contains 15 residues. The V and J ends lost 6 bases and 1 base respectively, with 15 bases between them. CDR3 DNA sequence: TGTGCCACCAGGACAGGATCGCAGACGAACACTGAAGCTTTCTTT. Translating gives CATRTGSQTNTEAFF. The full variable domain, in which reference TRBV15 and TRBJ1-1 provide the parts outside the CDR3, is DAMVIQNPRYQVTQFGKPVTLSCSQTLNHNVMYWYQQKSSQAPKLLFHYYDKDFNNEADTPDNFQSRRPNTSFCFLDIRSPGLGDTAMYLCATRTGSQTNTEAFFGQGTRLTVV.

The DNA of the CDR3 is TGTGCCAGCAGCTTTAATTCGGGACAGGGGAACACTGAAGCTTTCTTT. Translated: CASSFNSGQGNTEAFF. The chain joins TRBV7-9 to TRBJ1-1, with 9 nucleotides matching TRBD1. The CDR3 has 16 amino acids. The J segment lost 1 base and the V segment lost 3 bases, leaving 6 bases of the junction unmatched. Per germline, CDR1 SEHNR and CDR2 FQNEAQ (reference sequence).

The J gene is TRBJ2-7, the V gene TRBV5-1; a weak D match, TRBD2 (6 bases). The germline CDR1 and CDR2 sequences are SGHRS and YFSETQ. V shed 1 base and J shed 4 bases, with 12 bases lying between them. CDR3 length: 14 amino acids. The CDR3: CASSLSGSSYEQYF. The CDR3 DNA is TGCGCCAGCAGCTTGTCCGGGAGTTCTTACGAGCAGTACTTC.

The chain joins TRBV6-6 to TRBJ1-2, with 9 bases that match TRBD1. The CDR3 extends over 16 amino acids. Germline CDR1 is MNHNY and CDR2 is SVGAGI (reference sequence). After removal of 6 bases from V and 2 bases from J, the junction contained 10 bases not matched to a gene. This chain's CDR3 is CASRFPPGQGNYGYTF. For the CDR3, the DNA is TGTGCCAGCAGATTTCCCCCGGGACAGGGCAACTATGGCTACACCTTC.

The V gene is TRBV6-5, the J gene TRBJ2-2, with TRBD2 matching over 8 bases. This CDR3 is 16 amino acids long. V trimming: 4 bases; J trimming: 6 bases; junction bases outside the gene matches: 10. The germline CDR1 and CDR2 sequences are MNHEY and SVGAGI. The CDR3 nucleotides are TGTGCCAGCAGTTCTTATAGCGGGGCCACGTCCGGGGAGCTGTTTTTT. Translation gives CASSSYSGATSGELFF.

The chain carries TRBV2 and TRBJ1-1; D is possibly TRBD1 (5 bases). Per the germline V gene, CDR1 is SNHLY and CDR2 is FYNNEI. Trimming removed 8 bases at V and 5 bases at J, with 15 bases between. CDR3 length equals 13 residues. CDR3 residues: CASGRGRWTEAFF. The CDR3 nucleotides read TGTGCCAGCGGAAGGGGCAGGTGGACTGAAGCTTTCTTT.

In its sample, this clone was seen a few times. DNA for the CDR3: TGTGCCAGCAGTGAAGAAGAAGGGGGCAATCAGCCCCAGCATTTT. This encodes CASSEEEGGNQPQHF. This chain links TRBV6-1 with TRBJ1-5; tentatively, D is TRBD1 (5 bases). V was shortened by 1 base and J by 2 bases, with 9 bases between the two germline ends. This CDR3 is 15 amino acids long. The V gene's germline CDR1 is MNHNS and CDR2 SASEGT.

In this sample, this clone turned up once. The rearrangement links TRBV2 to TRBJ2-2; D might be TRBD2 (5 bases). The CDR3 has 14 residues. The V gene's germline CDR1 is SNHLY and CDR2 FYNNEI. Trimming took off 6 bases at V and 6 bases at J, with 14 bases between the two ends. As DNA, the CDR3 is TGTGCCAGCAGCGTTCGGGGTGCGTCCGGGGAGCTGTTTTTT. Protein product: CASSVRGASGELFF.

The J gene is TRBJ2-7, the V gene TRBV10-1; D is undetermined. The CDR3 has 14 residues. Germline-derived CDR1 and CDR2 are WNHNN and SYGVQD (reference sequence). Deletions cut 3 bases from V and 6 bases from J, with 15 bases between. The CDR3 DNA is TGCGCCAGCAGTGACGGGTCTACGTCCCGCGAGCAGTACTTC. Protein product: CASSDGSTSREQYF.

V gene TRBV7-2 combines with J gene TRBJ2-1; TRBD2 aligns across 9 bases. Trimming cost V 0 bases and J 6 bases; bases outside gene matches: 6. Germline assignment: CDR1 SGHTA and CDR2 FQGNSA. This CDR3 is built from 16 residues. The CDR3 nucleotides are TGTGCCAGCAGCTTAGCGGGCGGGGGGGCTATCAATGAGCAGTTCTTC. Protein: CASSLAGGGAINEQFF.

The chain combines TRBV27 with TRBJ2-7; 8 bases map to TRBD1. V shed 2 bases, J shed 7 bases, and the junction held 7 bases outside the gene matches. The CDR3 has 14 residues. Per the germline V gene, CDR1 is MNHEY and CDR2 is SMNVEV (reference sequence). The CDR3 DNA reads TGTGCCAGCAGTTTACAGGGGGCTTCGAGAGAGCAGTACTTC. It is translated as CASSLQGASREQYF.

The genes are TRBV6-5 and TRBJ2-7, with D possibly TRBD2 on 5 matching bases. V gave up 2 bases and J gave up 0 bases, with 8 bases separating them. CDR1 and CDR2 from the germline V gene are MNHEY and SVGAGI. This CDR3 spans 14 amino acids. The CDR3 DNA is TGTGCCAGCAGTTACGATGAGGGCTCCTACGAGCAGTACTTC. This sequence encodes CASSYDEGSYEQYF.

The chain employs TRBV3-1 (or the pseudogene TRBV3-2) and TRBJ1-1, with D perhaps matching TRBD1 (6 bases). The germline V and J ends were trimmed by 4 bases and 5 bases, with 11 bases remaining between them. This CDR3 region has 13 residues. Germline assignment: CDR1 LGHDT and CDR2 YNNKEL (reference sequence). This CDR3 is CASSPLQGTEAFF. CDR3 sequence (DNA): TGTGCCAGCAGCCCGTTACAGGGAACTGAAGCTTTCTTT.

This rearrangement joins TRBV19 to TRBJ1-5, with 7 bases matching TRBD1. Germline values: CDR1 LNHDA, CDR2 SQIVND (reference sequence). This CDR3 region has 16 residues. V trimming: 3 bases; J trimming: 2 bases; junction bases outside the gene matches: 7. CDR3 nucleotide sequence: TGTGCCAGTAGTATTTTGGAAGGGGGCCGCAATCAGCCCCAGCATTTT. This sequence encodes CASSILEGGRNQPQHF.

The V and J genes are TRBV25-1 and TRBJ1-4; possibly TRBD1 for D (6 bases). The CDR3 totals 15 residues. Deletions cut 1 base from V and 3 bases from J, with 9 bases between. Germline CDR1 and CDR2: MGHDK and SYGVNS. DNA for the CDR3: TGTGCCAGCAGTGAATTCAGGGGTCCTAATGAAAAACTGTTTTTT. Encoded protein: CASSEFRGPNEKLFF.

The J gene is TRBJ1-1, the V gene TRBV6-5; D uncertain. The V end lost 0 bases, the J end lost 1 base, and 3 bases lay between the germline ends. Germline assignment: CDR1 MNHEY and CDR2 SVGAGI. The CDR3 sequence is 13 residues long. CDR3 residues: CASSYSRNTEAFF. The CDR3 DNA reads TGTGCCAGCAGTTACTCCCGGAACACTGAAGCTTTCTTT.

The rearrangement joins TRBV5-6 to TRBJ2-1; perhaps TRBD1 as D (6 bases). Germline V gene data show CDR1 as SGHDT and CDR2 as YYEEEE. The CDR3 consists of 17 residues. The ends were cut back, 4 bases at V and 1 base at J, with 18 bases in the middle. The CDR3: CASSKAGAGWSYNEQFF. The CDR3 coding sequence is TGTGCCAGCAGCAAAGCAGGGGCGGGCTGGTCCTACAATGAGCAGTTCTTC.

This clone was detected once. The chain carries TRBV14 and TRBJ2-3; 7 nucleotides align to TRBD2. Germline V gene data show CDR1 as SGHDN and CDR2 as FVKESK. V trimming: 4 bases; J trimming: 4 bases; junction bases outside the gene matches: 8. This CDR3 contains 15 residues. CDR3 residues: CASSPLGLGPDTQYF. CDR3 nucleotides: TGTGCCAGCAGCCCCCTTGGACTAGGGCCAGATACGCAGTATTTT.

The chain uses TRBV12-1 and TRBJ1-6. TRBV12-1 is a recognized pseudogene. CDR3 length equals 18 residues. The CDR3 region is CASSARCVEYAVHSPLHF. CDR3 nucleotide sequence: TGTGCCAGCAGCGCCCGATGTGTGGAGTACGCCGTACATTCACCCCTCCACTTT.

This clone has just one count. This chain joins TRBV4-1 and TRBJ1-3, with 8 bases lining up with TRBD1. The CDR3 contains 17 residues. Losses at the gene ends were 3 bases for V and 5 bases for J; bases not matched to a gene: 12. Germline CDR1 and CDR2: MGHRA and YSYEKL. The CDR3 region is CASSHYFTGGSRNTIYF. As DNA, the CDR3 is TGCGCCAGCAGCCATTACTTCACAGGGGGGTCCCGAAACACCATATATTTT.

This chain links TRBV7-9 with TRBJ1-4; TRBD1 matches 7 bases. Germline-derived CDR1 and CDR2 are SEHNR and FQNEAQ (reference sequence). J lost 5 bases, V lost 1 base, and 13 bases had no gene match. This CDR3 contains 18 residues. The CDR3 DNA reads as TGTGCCAGCAGCTTAGTGATACAGGGGAGAGCAGAGAATGAAAAACTGTTTTTT. Protein product: CASSLVIQGRAENEKLFF.

CDR3 loop: CASHRGNDQPQHF. The CDR3, as DNA: TGTGCCAGCCATAGGGGAAACGATCAGCCCCAGCATTTT. The V and J genes are TRBV6-5 and TRBJ1-5; a weak D match, TRBD1 (5 bases). CDR1 is MNHEY, CDR2 SVGAGI, per germline. With 8 bases removed from V and 5 bases from J, the gap between germline ends came to 13 bases. The length of the CDR3 is 13 residues.

The count of this clone is one. J is TRBJ1-2 and V is TRBV21-1; the D call in the table, TRBD1, was not verified against the DNA. TRBV21-1 is shown as a pseudogene. This CDR3 contains 16 residues. The DNA of the CDR3 is TGTGCCAGCGCGTCTGAGACAGGCCTCGGACTCTATGGCTACACCTTC. As protein: CASASETGLGLYGYTF.

This clone has only one observation. This chain links TRBV2 with TRBJ1-5; D is unresolved. This CDR3 region has 14 residues. Trimming removed 6 bases from V and 2 bases from J, with 11 bases in between. CDR1 is SNHLY, CDR2 FYNNEI, per germline. CDR3 in DNA: TGTGCCAGCAGCGAGGGTCAGGGCAATCAGCCCCAGCATTTT. Protein product: CASSEGQGNQPQHF.

V usage is TRBV6-5 and J usage is TRBJ1-2; D is possibly TRBD1 (6 bases). The germline V and J ends were trimmed by 2 bases and 2 bases, with 9 bases remaining between them. The CDR3 is made up of 14 amino acids. In germline, CDR1 is MNHEY, CDR2 SVGAGI. The CDR3 here is CASSYDRLNYGYTF. CDR3 DNA sequence: TGTGCCAGCAGTTACGACAGGTTAAACTATGGCTACACCTTC.

V usage is TRBV5-4 and J usage is TRBJ1-2; D possibly corresponds to TRBD1 (6 bases). CDR3 size: 14 residues. Trimming shortened V by 3 bases and J by 3 bases, and 12 bases separated the two germline ends. The germline gives CDR1 SGHNT, CDR2 YYREEE (reference sequence). As DNA, the CDR3 is TGTGCCAGCAGCTCGGGACAAAGGGACTATGGCTACACCTTC. Translation gives CASSSGQRDYGYTF.

The chain joins TRBV6-2 or TRBV6-3 to TRBJ1-1; D is undetermined. V lost 0 bases and J lost 3, with 14 bases in between. CDR1 MNHEY and CDR2 SVGEGT come from the germline V gene. This CDR3 region has 16 residues. The CDR3 DNA reads as TGTGCCAGCAGTTACTCGAGACGGGGAGGGTACACTGAAGCTTTCTTT. It yields the protein CASSYSRRGGYTEAFF.

The rearrangement links TRBV4-3 to TRBJ1-4; possibly TRBD1 for D (6 bases). There are 15 residues in the CDR3. Germline V gene lookup returns CDR1 LGHNA and CDR2 YSLEER. V lost 3 bases and J 5 bases, leaving 13 bases between the germline ends. The CDR3 protein is CASSQQGLGNEKLFF. CDR3 coding DNA: TGCGCCAGCAGCCAGCAGGGGTTGGGGAATGAAAAACTGTTTTTT.